The clone carrying this T cell receptor (beta chain) was found many times. What it binds is not known. The record originates from a study of regulatory T cells in long-lasting Graves disease. Indicated time point: newly diagnosed GD, antithyroid drugs for less than 3 months. PBMCs provided the RNA from which the TCR library was made. Study results and limitations: Lower TCR diversity was seen in persistent Graves' patients than in newly diagnosed ones.

Library construction for TCR beta used iRepertoire HTBI primers and Arm-PCR of CDR3 regions. In TCRdb, the multiplex PCR reads were re-called with MiXCR into one record per CDR3 protein. Of almost 450,000 distinct CDR3 sequences listed, around 15% are singletons. These data also featured in a second study, about T cells in Graves' hyperthyroidism and ophthalmopathy.

This TCR was recovered from a woman younger than 45 with Graves disease. This sample comprised peripheral blood mononuclear cells (PBMCs), obtained at new diagnosis, from a patient treated with antithyroid drugs.

The chain's CDR3 is CASTPRGWTYEQYF. For the CDR3, the DNA is TGTGCCAGCACCCCGAGGGGGTGGACCTACGAGCAGTACTTC. The chain is built from TRBV28 and TRBJ2-7, with TRBD1 as a possible D gene (6 bases). The CDR3 has 14 residues. Germline V lookup: CDR1 MDHEN, CDR2 SYDVKM. Trimming left V 7 bases short and J 2 bases short, with 15 bases between.